The T cell receptor beta chain described here comes from a study of CD8+CD57+ T cells in acquired aplastic anemia. The sample holds many counts of this clonotype. The target antigen is unknown. The trim removed 0 bases at V and 5 bases at J, leaving 4 bases unmatched. The CDR3 is made up of 15 amino acids. Germline assignment: CDR1 SGDLS and CDR2 YYNGEE. Before being chosen for sequencing, patients had shown CD8+CD57+ cell expansion by flow cytometry. Genomic DNA provided the template from which TCR beta VDJ and CDR3 profiles were obtained. TCRdb fed the reads into MiXCR, producing one record per CDR3 protein. The table shows 100,000 to 150,000 distinct CDR3 sequences, with about 40% occurring only once. Findings and limits, study-wide: Sharing between patients and controls was observed for roughly 30 CD8+ CDR3 sequences. No significant patient-versus-control difference appeared in CD8+ Simpson's diversity.

The sequence was obtained from a human donor with aplastic anemia. Sequencing was done on a sample of sorted CD4+, CD8+, or CD8+CD57+ T cells (not recorded which) from PBMCs. This chain joins TRBV9 and TRBJ2-5, with TRBD2 identical over 10 bases. The CDR3 region is CASSVASGGGETQYF. Written as DNA, the CDR3 is TGTGCCAGCAGCGTAGCTAGCGGGGGCGGTGAGACCCAGTACTTC. The whole variable domain, filled in from reference TRBV9 and TRBJ2-5, reads DSGVTQTPKHLITATGQRVTLRCSPRSGDLSVYWYQQSLDQGLQFLIQYYNGEERAKGNILERFSAQQFPDLHSELNLSSLELGDSALYFCASSVASGGGETQYFGPGTRLLVL.